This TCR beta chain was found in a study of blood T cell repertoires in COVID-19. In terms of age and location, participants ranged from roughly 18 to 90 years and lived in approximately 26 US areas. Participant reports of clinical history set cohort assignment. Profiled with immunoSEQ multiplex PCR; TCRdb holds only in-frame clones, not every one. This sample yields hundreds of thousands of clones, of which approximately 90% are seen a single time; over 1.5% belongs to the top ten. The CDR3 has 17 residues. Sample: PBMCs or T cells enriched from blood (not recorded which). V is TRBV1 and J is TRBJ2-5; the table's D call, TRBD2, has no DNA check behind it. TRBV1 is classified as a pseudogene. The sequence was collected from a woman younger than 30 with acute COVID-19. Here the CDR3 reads CTSTDRTSGGLQETQYF. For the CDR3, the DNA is TGCACCAGCACCGATCGGACTAGCGGGGGGCTACAAGAGACCCAGTACTTC.